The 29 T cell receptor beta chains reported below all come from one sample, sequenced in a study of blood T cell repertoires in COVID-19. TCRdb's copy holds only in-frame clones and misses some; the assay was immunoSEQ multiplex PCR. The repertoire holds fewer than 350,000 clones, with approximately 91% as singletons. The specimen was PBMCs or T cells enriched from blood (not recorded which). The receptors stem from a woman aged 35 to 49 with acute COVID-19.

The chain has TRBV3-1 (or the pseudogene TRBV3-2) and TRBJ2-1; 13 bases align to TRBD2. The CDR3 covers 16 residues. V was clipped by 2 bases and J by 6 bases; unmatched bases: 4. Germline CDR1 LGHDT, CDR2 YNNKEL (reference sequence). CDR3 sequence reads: CASSQILAGGFNEQFF. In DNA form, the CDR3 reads TGTGCCAGCAGCCAAATACTAGCGGGGGGGTTCAATGAGCAGTTCTTC.

The CDR3 sequence is CASSLVGGEVIYEQYF. CDR3 sequence (DNA): TGTGCCAGCAGCTTAGTAGGAGGCGAGGTAATCTACGAGCAGTACTTC. This rearrangement joins TRBV7-8 to TRBJ2-7; a weak D match, TRBD2 (5 bases). The germline gives CDR1 SGHVS, CDR2 FQNEAQ. Trimming removed 1 base at V and 3 bases at J, with 16 bases between. The CDR3 totals 16 residues.

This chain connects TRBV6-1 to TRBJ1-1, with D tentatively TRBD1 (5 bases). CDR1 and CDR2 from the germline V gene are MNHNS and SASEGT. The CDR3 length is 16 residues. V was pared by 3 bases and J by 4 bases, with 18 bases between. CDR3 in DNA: TGTGCCAGCAGTGACCTCGGACAAAGGGGAATCACTGAAGCTTTCTTT. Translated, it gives CASSDLGQRGITEAFF.

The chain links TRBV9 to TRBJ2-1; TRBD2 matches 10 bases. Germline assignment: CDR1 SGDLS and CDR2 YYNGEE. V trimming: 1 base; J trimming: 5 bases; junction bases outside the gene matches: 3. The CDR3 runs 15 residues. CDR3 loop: CASSVTSGTNNEQFF. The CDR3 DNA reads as TGTGCCAGCAGCGTAACTAGCGGGACTAACAATGAGCAGTTCTTC.

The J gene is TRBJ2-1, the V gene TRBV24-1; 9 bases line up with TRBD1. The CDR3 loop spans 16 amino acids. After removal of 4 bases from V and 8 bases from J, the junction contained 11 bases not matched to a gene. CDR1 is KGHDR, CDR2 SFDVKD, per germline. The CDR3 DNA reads TGTGCCACCAGTGACTCCGGGACAGGGTTTAAGGATGAGCAGTTCTTC. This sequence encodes CATSDSGTGFKDEQFF.

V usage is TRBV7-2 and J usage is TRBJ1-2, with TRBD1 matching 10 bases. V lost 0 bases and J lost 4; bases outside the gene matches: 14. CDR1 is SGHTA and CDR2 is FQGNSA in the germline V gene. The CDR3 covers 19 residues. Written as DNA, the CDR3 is TGTGCCAGCAGCTTAGCCCCTTCCGGGACAGGGGCGTCAAGCTATGGCTACACCTTC. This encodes CASSLAPSGTGASSYGYTF.

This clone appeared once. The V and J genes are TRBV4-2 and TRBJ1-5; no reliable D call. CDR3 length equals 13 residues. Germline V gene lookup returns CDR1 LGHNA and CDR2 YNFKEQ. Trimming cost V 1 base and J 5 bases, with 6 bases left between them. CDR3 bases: TGTGCCAGCAGCCAAGTCGGGGATCAGCCCCAGCATTTT. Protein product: CASSQVGDQPQHF.

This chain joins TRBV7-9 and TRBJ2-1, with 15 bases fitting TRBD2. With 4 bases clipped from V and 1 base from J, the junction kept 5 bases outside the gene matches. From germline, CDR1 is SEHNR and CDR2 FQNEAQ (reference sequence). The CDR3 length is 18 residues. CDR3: CASSSGTSGGPSYNEQFF. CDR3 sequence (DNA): TGTGCCAGCAGCTCCGGGACTAGCGGGGGGCCATCCTACAATGAGCAGTTCTTC.

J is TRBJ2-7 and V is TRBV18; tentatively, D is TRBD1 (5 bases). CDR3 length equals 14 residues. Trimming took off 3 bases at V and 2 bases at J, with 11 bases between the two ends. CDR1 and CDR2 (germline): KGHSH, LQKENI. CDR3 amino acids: CASSPLIGAYEQYF. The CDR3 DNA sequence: TGTGCCAGCTCACCTCTTATAGGGGCCTACGAGCAGTACTTC.

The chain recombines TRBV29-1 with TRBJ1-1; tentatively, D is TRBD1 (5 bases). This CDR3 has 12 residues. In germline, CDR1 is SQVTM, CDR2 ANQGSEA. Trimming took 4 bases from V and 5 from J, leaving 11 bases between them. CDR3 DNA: TGCAGCGTTGCGGGGGTTCGGACTGAAGCTTTCTTT. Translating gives CSVAGVRTEAFF.

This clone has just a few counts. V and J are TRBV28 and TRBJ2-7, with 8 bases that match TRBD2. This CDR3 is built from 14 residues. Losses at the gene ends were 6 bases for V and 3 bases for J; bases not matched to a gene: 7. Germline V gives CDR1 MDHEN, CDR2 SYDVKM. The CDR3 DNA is TGTGCCAGCAGCCAGTTGGCGGGGGGCTACGAGCAGTACTTC. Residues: CASSQLAGGYEQYF.

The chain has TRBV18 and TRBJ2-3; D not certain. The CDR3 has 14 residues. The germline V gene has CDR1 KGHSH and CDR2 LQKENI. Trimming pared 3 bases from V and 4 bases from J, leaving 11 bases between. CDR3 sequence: CASSPTNPADTQYF. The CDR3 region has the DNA TGTGCCAGCTCACCTACCAACCCGGCAGATACGCAGTATTTT.

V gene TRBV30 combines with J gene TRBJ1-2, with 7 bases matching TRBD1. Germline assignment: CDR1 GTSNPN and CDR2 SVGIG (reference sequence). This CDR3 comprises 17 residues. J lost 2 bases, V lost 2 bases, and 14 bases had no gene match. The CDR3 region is CAWSKGPGRQGNYGYTF. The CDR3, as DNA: TGTGCCTGGAGTAAGGGACCAGGTAGACAGGGAAACTATGGCTACACCTTC.

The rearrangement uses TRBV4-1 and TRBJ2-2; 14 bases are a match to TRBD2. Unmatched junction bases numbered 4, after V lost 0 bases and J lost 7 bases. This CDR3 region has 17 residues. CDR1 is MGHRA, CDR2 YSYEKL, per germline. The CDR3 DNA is TGCGCCAGCAGCCAAGATCGGGGGACTAGCGGGGGCGGGGAGCTGTTTTTT. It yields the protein CASSQDRGTSGGGELFF.

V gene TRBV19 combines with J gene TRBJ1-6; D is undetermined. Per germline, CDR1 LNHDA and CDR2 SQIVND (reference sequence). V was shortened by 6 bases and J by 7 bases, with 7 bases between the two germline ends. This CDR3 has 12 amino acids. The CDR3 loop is CASSPENSPLHF. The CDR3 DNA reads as TGTGCCAGTAGCCCAGAAAATTCACCCCTCCACTTT.

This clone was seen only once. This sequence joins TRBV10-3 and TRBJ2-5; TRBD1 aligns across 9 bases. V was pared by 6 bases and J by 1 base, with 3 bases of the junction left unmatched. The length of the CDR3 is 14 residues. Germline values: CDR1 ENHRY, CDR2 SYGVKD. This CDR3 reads CAISKGQGQETQYF. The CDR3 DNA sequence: TGTGCCATCAGCAAGGGACAGGGCCAAGAGACCCAGTACTTC.

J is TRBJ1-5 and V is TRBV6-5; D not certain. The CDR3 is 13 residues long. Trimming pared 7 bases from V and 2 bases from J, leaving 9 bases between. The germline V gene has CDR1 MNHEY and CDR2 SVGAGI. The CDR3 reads CASTRQGNQPQHF. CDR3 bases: TGTGCCAGCACCCGTCAGGGCAATCAGCCCCAGCATTTT.

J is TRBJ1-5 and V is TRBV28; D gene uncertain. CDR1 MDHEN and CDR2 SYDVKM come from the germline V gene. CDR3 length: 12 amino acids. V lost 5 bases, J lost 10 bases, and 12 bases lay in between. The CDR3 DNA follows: TGTGCCAGCAGTCGCCCGACACAACCCCAGCATTTT. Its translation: CASSRPTQPQHF.

For the CDR3, the DNA is TGTGCCAGCAGTTTGACGGCTAGCGGGGGGATGGGGAATGAGCAGTTCTTC. As protein: CASSLTASGGMGNEQFF. The V and J genes are TRBV28 and TRBJ2-1, with TRBD2 identical over 11 bases. Germline CDR1 MDHEN, CDR2 SYDVKM. The CDR3 consists of 17 residues. Trimming took 3 bases from V and 7 from J; bases not matched to a gene: 11.

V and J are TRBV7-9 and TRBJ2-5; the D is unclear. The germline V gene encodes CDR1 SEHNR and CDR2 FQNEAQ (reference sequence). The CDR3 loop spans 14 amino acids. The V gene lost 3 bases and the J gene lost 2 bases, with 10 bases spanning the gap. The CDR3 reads CASSFSRNQETQYF. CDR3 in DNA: TGTGCCAGCAGCTTTTCGAGGAATCAAGAGACCCAGTACTTC.

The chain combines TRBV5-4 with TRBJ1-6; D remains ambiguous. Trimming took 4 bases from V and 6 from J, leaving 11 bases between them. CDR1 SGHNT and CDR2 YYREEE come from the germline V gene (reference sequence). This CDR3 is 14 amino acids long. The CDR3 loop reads CASSPRDFNSPLHF. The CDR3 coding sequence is TGTGCCAGCAGCCCGAGAGATTTTAATTCACCCCTCCACTTT.

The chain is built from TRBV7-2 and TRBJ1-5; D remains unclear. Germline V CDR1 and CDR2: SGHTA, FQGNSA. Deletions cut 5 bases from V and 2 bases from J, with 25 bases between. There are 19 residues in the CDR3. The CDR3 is CASSPGRGHEWDGNQPQHF. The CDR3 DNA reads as TGTGCCAGCAGCCCCGGCAGAGGGCATGAATGGGATGGCAATCAGCCCCAGCATTTT. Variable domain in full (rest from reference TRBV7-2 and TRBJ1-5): GAGVSQSPSNKVTEKGKDVELRCDPISGHTALYWYRQSLGQGLEFLIYFQGNSAPDKSGLPSDRFSAERTGGSVSTLTIQRTQQEDSAVYLCASSPGRGHEWDGNQPQHFGDGTRLSIL.

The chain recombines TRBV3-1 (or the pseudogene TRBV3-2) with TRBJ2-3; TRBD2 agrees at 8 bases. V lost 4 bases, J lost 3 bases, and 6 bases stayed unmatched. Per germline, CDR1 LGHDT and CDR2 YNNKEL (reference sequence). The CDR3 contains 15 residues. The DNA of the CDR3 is TGTGCCAGCAGCCCCCGGGTAGCGGGGACAGATACGCAGTATTTT. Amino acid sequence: CASSPRVAGTDTQYF.

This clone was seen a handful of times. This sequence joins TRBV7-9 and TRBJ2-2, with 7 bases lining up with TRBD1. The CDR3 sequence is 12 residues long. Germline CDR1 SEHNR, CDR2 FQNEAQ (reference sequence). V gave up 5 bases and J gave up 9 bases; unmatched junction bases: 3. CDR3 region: CASSRGLRELFF. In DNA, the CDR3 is TGTGCCAGCAGCAGGGGGCTCCGGGAGCTGTTTTTT.

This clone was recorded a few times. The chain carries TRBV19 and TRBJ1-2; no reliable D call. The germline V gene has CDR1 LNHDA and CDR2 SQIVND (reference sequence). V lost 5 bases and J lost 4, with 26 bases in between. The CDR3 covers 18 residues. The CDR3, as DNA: TGTGCCAGTAGTGCGATCACCAGAGGGATGCATAAAGGCTATGGCTACACCTTC. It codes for CASSAITRGMHKGYGYTF.

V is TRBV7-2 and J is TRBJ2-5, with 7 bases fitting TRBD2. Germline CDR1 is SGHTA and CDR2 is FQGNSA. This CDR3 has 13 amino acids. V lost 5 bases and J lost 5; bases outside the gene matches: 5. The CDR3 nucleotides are TGTGCCAGCAGCCCGGGGGGTGGGGAGACCCAGTACTTC. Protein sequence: CASSPGGGETQYF.

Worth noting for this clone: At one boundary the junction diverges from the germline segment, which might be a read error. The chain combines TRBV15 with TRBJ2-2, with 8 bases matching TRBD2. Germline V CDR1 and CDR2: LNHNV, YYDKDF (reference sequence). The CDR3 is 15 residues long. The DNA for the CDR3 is TGTGCCACCAGGAGAGCGGGGGCGAACACCGGGGAGCTGTTTTTT. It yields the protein CATRRAGANTGELFF.

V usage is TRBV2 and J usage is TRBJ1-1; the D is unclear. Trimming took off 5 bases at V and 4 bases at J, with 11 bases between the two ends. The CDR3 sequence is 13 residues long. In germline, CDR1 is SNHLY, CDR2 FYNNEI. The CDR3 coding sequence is TGTGCCAGCAGTTTAATATTGAGCACTGAAGCTTTCTTT. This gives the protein CASSLILSTEAFF.

CDR3 DNA sequence: TGTGCCAGCAGCTTATCGGCGCGGGAGAATGAAAAACTGTTTTTT. The encoded protein is CASSLSARENEKLFF. The J gene is TRBJ1-4, the V gene TRBV7-9; D is unclear. The CDR3 covers 15 residues. Germline V gene data show CDR1 as SEHNR and CDR2 as FQNEAQ (reference sequence). With 2 bases removed from V and 5 bases from J, the gap between germline ends came to 12 bases.